The 6 T cell receptor beta chains in this list originate from one sample, sequenced in a study of blood T cell repertoires in COVID-19. The repertoire was sequenced with immunoSEQ multiplex PCR; TCRdb's copy has only in-frame clones and lacks some. The table includes fewer than 200,000 clones, around 76% detected once. The sequenced sample was peripheral blood. These receptor sequences come from a woman aged 60-75 years with COVID-19, enrolled during active disease.

The V gene is TRBV28, the J gene TRBJ2-4; possibly TRBD1 for D (6 bases). Per the germline V gene, CDR1 is MDHEN and CDR2 is SYDVKM. Between the trimmed V and J ends, which lost 5 bases and 9 bases, there was a span of 26 bases. CDR3 length: 17 residues. CDR3 in DNA: TGTGCCAGCAGTGAACGCCGCGACAGGCCCCCCTGGAGCATTCAGTACTTC. Translating it yields CASSERRDRPPWSIQYF.

The rearrangement uses TRBV6-6 and TRBJ1-1; possible D gene TRBD1, 5 bases. This CDR3 has 13 residues. CDR1 is MNHNY, CDR2 SVGAGI, per germline (reference sequence). The germline V and J ends were trimmed by 2 bases and 8 bases, with 12 bases remaining between them. The CDR3: CASSYRRGEEAFF. The CDR3 DNA is TGTGCCAGCAGTTACCGGAGGGGAGAAGAAGCTTTCTTT.

The table lists this clone with a few counts. The chain joins TRBV30 to TRBJ1-6; no clear D gene. This CDR3 has 14 residues. CDR1 and CDR2 (germline): GTSNPN, SVGIG (reference sequence). V was cut by 2 bases and J by 0 bases, with 5 bases left in between. CDR3 nucleotide sequence: TGTGCCTGGAGTAGGAGCTCCTATAATTCACCCCTCCACTTT. Encoded protein: CAWSRSSYNSPLHF.

This clone was recorded once. The germline gene is not matched at one end of the junction; a read error may be the cause. This chain uses TRBV30 with TRBJ2-2, with 12 bases aligning to TRBD2. The CDR3 runs 15 residues. Germline CDR1 GTSNPN, CDR2 SVGIG (reference sequence). CDR3 DNA: TGTGCCTGGAGTGGGACTAGCGGGAACGCCGGGGAGCTGTTTTTT. This encodes CAWSGTSGNAGELFF.

This chain links TRBV30 with TRBJ2-7; the D is unclear. This CDR3 contains 11 residues. V lost 2 bases, J lost 9 bases, and 11 bases lay in between. Germline V gene data show CDR1 as GTSNPN and CDR2 as SVGIG (reference sequence). The CDR3 nucleotides read TGTGCCTGGAGTACCCGACTCCGGCAGTACTTC. It specifies CAWSTRLRQYF.

This clone has more than one count but fewer than ten. The V and J genes are TRBV4-2 and TRBJ2-3, with D unresolved. In germline, CDR1 is LGHNA, CDR2 YNFKEQ. Trimming pared 0 bases from V and 3 bases from J, leaving 7 bases between. This CDR3 has 14 amino acids. Written as DNA, the CDR3 is TGTGCCAGCAGCCAAGATTTGAGAACAGATACGCAGTATTTT. Translating gives CASSQDLRTDTQYF.